The next 26 T cell receptor beta chains were all read from a single sample in a study of long-term antiretroviral therapy in people with HIV. The immunoSEQ assay was v3.0, run at survey level. The assay was immunoSEQ multiplex PCR, and TCRdb's table has in-frame clones only and misses some. In the table there are 25,000 to 30,000 clones, around 83% of which are singletons. The sequenced sample was unsorted PBMCs, obtained approximately 2.7 years after starting antiretroviral therapy. The receptor source for this set is a man aged 40-55 years with HIV.

The rearrangement links TRBV4-3 to TRBJ2-1; 8 nucleotides line up with TRBD2. The CDR3 has 17 amino acids. CDR1 LGHNA and CDR2 YSLEER come from the germline V gene. With 2 bases clipped from V and 0 bases from J, the junction kept 6 bases outside the gene matches. The CDR3 nucleotides are TGCGCCAGCAGCCAATTAGCGGGGATCAGCTCCTACAATGAGCAGTTCTTC. Translating it yields CASSQLAGISSYNEQFF.

The rearrangement uses TRBV19 and TRBJ2-7, with D possibly being TRBD1 or TRBD2 (5 bases each). V lost 9 bases, J lost 4 bases, and 28 bases lay in between. The CDR3 consists of 17 residues. In germline, CDR1 is LNHDA, CDR2 SQIVND (reference sequence). CDR3 sequence (DNA): TGTGCCAGATGGGGAGATCCCGGACGGGGCAGGGTATACGAGCAGTACTTC. Translating gives CARWGDPGRGRVYEQYF.

This clone was found once. The chain couples TRBV13 to TRBJ2-7; 8 bases are shared with TRBD1. The CDR3 totals 14 residues. Germline V gene lookup returns CDR1 PRHDT and CDR2 FYEKMQ (reference sequence). The J segment lost 5 bases and the V segment lost 10 bases, leaving 13 bases of the junction unmatched. DNA of the CDR3: TGTGCCACCAAATGGACAGGGTCGGGCCACGAGCAGTACTTC. It translates to CATKWTGSGHEQYF.

In this sample, this clone turned up a few times. The chain has TRBV9 and TRBJ1-2; D remains unclear. The germline V gene encodes CDR1 SGDLS and CDR2 YYNGEE. This CDR3 has 15 residues. V was trimmed by 1 base and J by 0 bases, leaving 10 bases between them. The CDR3 nucleotides are TGTGCCAGCAGCGTAAGGAGCTTTACTAACTATGGCTACACCTTC. Translating it yields CASSVRSFTNYGYTF.

This chain links TRBV6-1 with TRBJ2-2; possible D gene TRBD1, 5 bases. The germline gives CDR1 MNHNS, CDR2 SASEGT. V was cut by 9 bases and J by 2 bases, with 13 bases left in between. This CDR3 region has 14 residues. The CDR3 sequence is CASQTALNTGELFF. Here the CDR3 DNA reads TGTGCCAGTCAGACAGCTTTAAACACCGGGGAGCTGTTTTTT.

This chain joins TRBV28 and TRBJ2-7, with D hard to call. The germline CDR1 and CDR2 sequences are MDHEN and SYDVKM. The length of the CDR3 is 14 residues. Trimming pared 4 bases from V and 0 bases from J, leaving 10 bases between. The CDR3 region is CASSSRRRSYEQYF. The CDR3, as DNA: TGTGCCAGCAGTTCCAGACGCCGCTCCTACGAGCAGTACTTC.

The rearrangement uses TRBV19 and TRBJ1-1; possible D gene TRBD1, 5 bases. Germline assignment: CDR1 LNHDA and CDR2 SQIVND (reference sequence). The CDR3 totals 16 residues. The V end was cut by 1 base, the J end by 1 base, with 13 bases between. The DNA for the CDR3 is TGTGCCAGTAGTATAGTCACGGGGCTCCCGAACACTGAAGCTTTCTTT. Translation gives CASSIVTGLPNTEAFF.

V is TRBV20-1 and J is TRBJ2-7, with D unresolved. The V and J ends lost 5 bases and 2 bases respectively, with 7 bases between them. The CDR3 sequence is 11 residues long. Germline assignment: CDR1 DFQATT and CDR2 SNEGSKA (reference sequence). The DNA of the CDR3 is TGCAGTGCTCCAGCACCCTACGAGCAGTACTTC. This sequence encodes CSAPAPYEQYF.

J is TRBJ2-1 and V is TRBV2; a weak D match, TRBD2 (6 bases). Germline lookup yields CDR1 SNHLY and CDR2 FYNNEI. This CDR3 region has 14 residues. V gave up 7 bases and J gave up 2 bases, with 12 bases separating them. CDR3 DNA sequence: TGTGCCAGCAATTCGGACTATCCCTACAATGAGCAGTTCTTC. The encoded protein is CASNSDYPYNEQFF.

The chain carries TRBV27 and TRBJ2-2; possibly TRBD1 or TRBD2 for D (6 bases each). With 6 bases removed from V and 2 bases from J, the gap between germline ends came to 13 bases. Germline V lookup: CDR1 MNHEY, CDR2 SMNVEV (reference sequence). The CDR3 runs 15 residues. The CDR3: CASRGGTLNTGELFF. The CDR3 DNA follows: TGTGCCAGCAGGGGCGGGACACTTAACACCGGGGAGCTGTTTTTT.

The chain employs TRBV9 and TRBJ2-5; 7 bases are a match to TRBD2. The CDR3 is 13 residues long. In germline, CDR1 is SGDLS, CDR2 YYNGEE. The V and J ends lost 6 bases and 5 bases, in that order; junction bases with no gene match: 7. This chain's CDR3 is CASTAGDRETQYF. In nucleotides, the CDR3 is TGTGCCAGCACGGCGGGAGATCGGGAGACCCAGTACTTC.

About this clone: A read error may account for a junction end that differs from germline. V and J are TRBV19 and TRBJ2-1; D might be TRBD2 (5 bases). The germline V gene has CDR1 LNHDA and CDR2 SQIVND (reference sequence). CDR3 size: 13 residues. The CDR3 here is CASSADSNNEQFF. The CDR3 nucleotides read TGTGCCAGTAGTGCGGACTCCAACAATGAGCAGTTCTTC. The full variable domain, completed using reference TRBV19 and TRBJ2-1, is DGGITQSPKYLFRKEGQNVTLSCEQNLNHDAMYWYRQDPGQGLRLIYYSQIVNDFQKGDIAEGYSVSREKKESFPLTVTSAQKNPTAFYLCASSADSNNEQFFGPGTRLTVL.

The J gene is TRBJ2-7, the V gene TRBV18; TRBD2 is a possible D gene (6 bases). The germline gives CDR1 KGHSH, CDR2 LQKENI. Trimming shortened V by 8 bases and J by 5 bases, and 16 bases separated the two germline ends. CDR3 size: 13 residues. This chain's CDR3 is CASLTRLGDEQYF. As DNA, the CDR3 is TGTGCCAGCCTCACAAGACTAGGCGACGAGCAGTACTTC.

The rearrangement links TRBV13 to TRBJ1-1, with a tentative D call TRBD1 (6 bases). V lost 3 bases and J 1 base, leaving 9 bases between the germline ends. CDR1 is PRHDT, CDR2 FYEKMQ, per germline (reference sequence). This CDR3 is 14 amino acids long. In nucleotides, the CDR3 is TGTGCCAGCAGCTTTACAGGGAGGAACACTGAAGCTTTCTTT. Its translation: CASSFTGRNTEAFF.

This clone was seen a single time. The chain uses TRBV28 and TRBJ1-1, with a weak D call TRBD1 (5 bases). CDR1 is MDHEN, CDR2 SYDVKM, per germline. CDR3 length: 15 amino acids. Trimming cost V 7 bases and J 5 bases, with 20 bases left between them. The chain's CDR3 is CASNDRGGEHTEAFF. The CDR3 coding sequence is TGTGCCAGCAACGATCGGGGGGGGGAACATACTGAAGCTTTCTTT.

The chain carries TRBV7-2 and TRBJ2-7, with 7 bases matching TRBD1. This CDR3 has 14 residues. Looked up from germline, CDR1 is SGHTA and CDR2 is FQGNSA. Trimming cost V 5 bases and J 6 bases; bases outside gene matches: 10. CDR3 sequence reads: CASSAQQGLGEQYF. The CDR3 bases are TGTGCCAGCAGCGCTCAACAGGGGTTGGGCGAGCAGTACTTC.

This chain links TRBV15 with TRBJ2-2; D is perhaps TRBD2 (5 bases). Germline CDR1 reads LNHNV; CDR2 reads YYDKDF (reference sequence). This CDR3 is 13 amino acids long. Trimming shortened V by 5 bases and J by 6 bases, and 10 bases separated the two germline ends. CDR3 DNA: TGTGCCACCAGCTCAGCGGCTCCCGGGGAGCTGTTTTTT. This encodes CATSSAAPGELFF.

V usage is TRBV10-3 and J usage is TRBJ2-2; D is uncertain. V lost 2 bases to trimming and J lost 5 bases, with 6 bases between them. CDR3 size: 13 residues. Germline V lookup: CDR1 ENHRY, CDR2 SYGVKD. CDR3 nucleotide sequence: TGTGCCATCAGTGAGATTGGGACCGGGGAGCTGTTTTTT. It is translated as CAISEIGTGELFF.

The V and J genes are TRBV19 and TRBJ2-2; the match to TRBD2 covers 7 bases. Germline loops: CDR1 LNHDA, CDR2 SQIVND (reference sequence). The CDR3 covers 14 residues. J gave up 6 bases and V 4 bases, and 5 bases lay outside the gene matches. The CDR3, as DNA: TGTGCCAGTAGTAGGGCAGGGAGGGCCGGGGAGCTGTTTTTT. This encodes CASSRAGRAGELFF.

This chain connects TRBV2 to TRBJ1-1; D perhaps matches TRBD1 (5 bases). Trimming left V 5 bases short and J 0 bases short, with 7 bases between. This CDR3 has 13 amino acids. Germline V lookup: CDR1 SNHLY, CDR2 FYNNEI. For the CDR3, the DNA is TGTGCCAGCAGTACAGGACTGAACACTGAAGCTTTCTTT. The encoded protein is CASSTGLNTEAFF.

This clone was seen a few times. The J gene is TRBJ1-2, the V gene TRBV5-6; 8 bases agree with TRBD1. The CDR3 spans 16 residues. J was trimmed by 1 base and V by 5 bases; bases with no gene match: 10. CDR1 is SGHDT and CDR2 is YYEEEE in the germline V gene. CDR3 amino acids: CASRSDRGFLNYGYTF. The CDR3 nucleotides read TGTGCCAGCAGATCTGACAGGGGCTTCCTTAACTATGGCTACACCTTC.

This clone has more than one count but fewer than ten. V and J are TRBV4-1 and TRBJ2-5; weak D call: TRBD1 (6 bases). Germline-derived CDR1 and CDR2 are MGHRA and YSYEKL. The CDR3 totals 14 residues. The ends were cut back, 6 bases at V and 3 bases at J, with 14 bases in the middle. The CDR3 here is CASRRQVGEETQYF. CDR3 coding DNA: TGCGCCAGCAGGAGACAGGTAGGAGAAGAGACCCAGTACTTC.

This chain uses TRBV7-6 with TRBJ2-7, with D possibly being TRBD2 (5 bases). The germline gives CDR1 SGHVS, CDR2 FNYEAQ. V lost 4 bases to trimming and J lost 1 base, with 11 bases between them. The CDR3 is 14 amino acids. The chain's CDR3 is CASSWTDSSYEQYF. For the CDR3, the DNA is TGTGCCAGCAGCTGGACTGACTCGTCCTACGAGCAGTACTTC.

The gene calls are TRBV29-1 and TRBJ2-3; 9 bases line up with TRBD1. The CDR3 length is 14 residues. Per the germline V gene, CDR1 is SQVTM and CDR2 is ANQGSEA. With 3 bases clipped from V and 2 bases from J, the junction kept 3 bases outside the gene matches. This CDR3 is CSVERTGDTDTQYF. CDR3 nucleotides: TGCAGCGTTGAGCGGACAGGGGACACAGATACGCAGTATTTT.

The V call is TRBV5-1, the J call TRBJ1-1, with D possibly TRBD1 on 5 matching bases. V was pared by 2 bases and J by 6 bases, with 8 bases between. This CDR3 region has 12 residues. In germline, CDR1 is SGHRS, CDR2 YFSETQ. The chain's CDR3 is CASSLLGAEAFF. The CDR3 DNA reads as TGCGCCAGCAGCTTACTGGGGGCTGAAGCTTTCTTT.

The chain joins TRBV7-2 to TRBJ1-2; no firm D call. There are 14 residues in the CDR3. Trimming removed 5 bases from V and 2 bases from J, with 12 bases in between. CDR1 SGHTA and CDR2 FQGNSA come from the germline V gene. The CDR3 nucleotides are TGTGCCAGCAGCCTCAGGCGGGAGAACTATGGCTACACCTTC. Protein: CASSLRRENYGYTF. Using reference TRBV7-2 and TRBJ1-2 for the parts outside the CDR3, the full variable domain is GAGVSQSPSNKVTEKGKDVELRCDPISGHTALYWYRQSLGQGLEFLIYFQGNSAPDKSGLPSDRFSAERTGGSVSTLTIQRTQQEDSAVYLCASSLRRENYGYTFGSGTRLTVV.